A selection of T cell receptor beta chains follows, all from one sample in a study of T cells after yellow fever vaccination. TCRdb reprocessed the 5' RACE reads with MiXCR, giving one entry per CDR3 protein. The data show 450,000 to 550,000 distinct CDR3 sequences, with just over 20% seen just once and 16% held by the top ten. The material was PBMCs, obtained roughly 20 days after the first yellow fever vaccination. The receptors originated from a young man who received the YFV17D yellow fever vaccine. Both conserved end residues are part of each CDR3. Each record gives: clone size, V gene, J gene, D gene, CDR3 DNA, CDR3 protein. D genes are given only for firm matches. Some rows mark clone size as missing; the rest say once, few, many or name a class of expanded clone.

abundance: NA; v_gene: TRBV7-9; j_gene: TRBJ2-1; d_gene: NA; CDR3nt: TGTGCCAGCAGCTCTACCCACATCAGCTCCTACAATGAGCAGTTCTTC; CDR3aa: CASSSTHISSYNEQFF
abundance: many; v_gene: TRBV20-1; j_gene: TRBJ2-7; d_gene: NA; CDR3nt: TGCAGTGCATCCCCCGGGGGCGCTGTGTCGGTCGAGCAGTACTTC; CDR3aa: CSASPGGAVSVEQYF
abundance: NA; v_gene: TRBV5-1; j_gene: TRBJ2-2; d_gene: TRBD2; CDR3nt: TGCGCCAGCAGCGGAACGACTAGCTTGGCCGGGGAGCTGTTTTTT; CDR3aa: CASSGTTSLAGELFF
abundance: NA; v_gene: TRBV12-3/TRBV12-4; j_gene: TRBJ2-3; d_gene: TRBD1; CDR3nt: TGTGCCAGCTGCCGGCCCCAGGGGGCCAACTTCACAGATACGCAGTATTTT; CDR3aa: CASCRPQGANFTDTQYF
abundance: NA; v_gene: TRBV28; j_gene: TRBJ1-6; d_gene: NA; CDR3nt: TGTGCCAGCAGACCTTCGGGTTCACCCCTCCACTTT; CDR3aa: CASRPSGSPLHF
abundance: NA; v_gene: TRBV7-6; j_gene: TRBJ1-1; d_gene: NA; CDR3nt: TGTGCCAGCAGCTCACGTTTATCCGGCACTGAAGCTTTCTTT; CDR3aa: CASSSRLSGTEAFF
abundance: few; v_gene: TRBV7-8; j_gene: TRBJ1-2; d_gene: NA; CDR3nt: TGTGCCAGCAGCTACGGGGAGCTTAACTATGGCTACACCTTC; CDR3aa: CASSYGELNYGYTF
abundance: many; v_gene: TRBV18; j_gene: TRBJ1-4; d_gene: NA; CDR3nt: TGTGCCAGCTCACCTACAGCAACTAATGAAAAACTGTTTTTT; CDR3aa: CASSPTATNEKLFF
abundance: NA; v_gene: TRBV6-2/TRBV6-3; j_gene: TRBJ1-2; d_gene: NA; CDR3nt: TGTGCCAGCAGTTACATGGCTTATGGCTACACCTTC; CDR3aa: CASSYMAYGYTF
abundance: NA; v_gene: TRBV12-3/TRBV12-4; j_gene: TRBJ2-7; d_gene: TRBD2; CDR3nt: TGTGCCAGCAGCTCCCGGACGGGGGGCTACGAGCAGTACTTC; CDR3aa: CASSSRTGGYEQYF
abundance: many; v_gene: TRBV5-1; j_gene: TRBJ2-2; d_gene: NA; CDR3nt: TGCGCCAGCAGCTTGGAAGCGACAGGTGGTACCGGGGAGCTGTTTTTT; CDR3aa: CASSLEATGGTGELFF
abundance: NA; v_gene: TRBV3-1; j_gene: TRBJ2-7; d_gene: TRBD2; CDR3nt: TGTGCCAGCAGCTACGGGACTAGCGGGGGCTACGAGCAGTACTTC; CDR3aa: CASSYGTSGGYEQYF
abundance: NA; v_gene: TRBV12-3/TRBV12-4; j_gene: TRBJ1-1; d_gene: NA; CDR3nt: TGTGCCAGCACTCCTTCGGGGGTGAACACTGAAGCTTTCTTT; CDR3aa: CASTPSGVNTEAFF
abundance: many; v_gene: TRBV7-9; j_gene: TRBJ2-3; d_gene: NA; CDR3nt: TGTGCCAGCAGCCTTGTAGGGAGCACAGATACGCAGTATTTT; CDR3aa: CASSLVGSTDTQYF
abundance: NA; v_gene: TRBV5-1; j_gene: TRBJ2-2; d_gene: NA; CDR3nt: TGCGCCAGCAGCTTGACCCGGACTACGGCCGGGGAGCTGTTTTTT; CDR3aa: CASSLTRTTAGELFF
abundance: NA; v_gene: TRBV20-1; j_gene: TRBJ2-2; d_gene: NA; CDR3nt: TGCAGTGCTAGAGCCTTCGGGGAGCTGTTTTTT; CDR3aa: CSARAFGELFF
abundance: few; v_gene: TRBV6-2/TRBV6-3; j_gene: TRBJ1-2; d_gene: TRBD1; CDR3nt: TGTGCCAGCACGGGATTGACAGGGGACGGCTACACCTTC; CDR3aa: CASTGLTGDGYTF
abundance: NA; v_gene: TRBV9; j_gene: TRBJ2-3; d_gene: TRBD2; CDR3nt: TGTGCCAGCAGCTACCCGGGGACTACTTCAGATACGCAGTATTTT; CDR3aa: CASSYPGTTSDTQYF
abundance: NA; v_gene: TRBV30; j_gene: TRBJ1-1; d_gene: TRBD1; CDR3nt: TGTGCCTGGGTTCGACAGGGGCGGACTGAAGCTTTCTTT; CDR3aa: CAWVRQGRTEAFF
abundance: NA; v_gene: TRBV5-4; j_gene: TRBJ2-3; d_gene: NA; CDR3nt: TGTGCCAGCAGCTTGTCAATCGGGGGCGGAACAGATACGCAGTATTTT; CDR3aa: CASSLSIGGGTDTQYF
abundance: NA; v_gene: TRBV9; j_gene: TRBJ2-7; d_gene: NA; CDR3nt: TGTGCCAGCAGCATGGGGAGCGCTAGCAACGAGCAGTACTTC; CDR3aa: CASSMGSASNEQYF
abundance: NA; v_gene: TRBV27; j_gene: TRBJ2-3; d_gene: NA; CDR3nt: TGTGCCAGCTGGGATAGCGGCTACACAGATACGCAGTATTTT; CDR3aa: CASWDSGYTDTQYF
abundance: few; v_gene: TRBV12-3/TRBV12-4; j_gene: TRBJ1-1; d_gene: TRBD1; CDR3nt: TGTGCCAGCAGCCCCCTCCGACAGGGGGGCATGAACACTGAAGCTTTCTTT; CDR3aa: CASSPLRQGGMNTEAFF
abundance: few; v_gene: TRBV19; j_gene: TRBJ1-2; d_gene: TRBD1; CDR3nt: TGTGCCAGTAGTATAGGGCACAGGGGCGGCTACACCTTC; CDR3aa: CASSIGHRGGYTF
abundance: NA; v_gene: TRBV5-5; j_gene: TRBJ2-3; d_gene: NA; CDR3nt: TGTGCCAGCAGCTTGTGGACTCGATCAGATACGCAGTATTTT; CDR3aa: CASSLWTRSDTQYF
abundance: NA; v_gene: TRBV7-2; j_gene: TRBJ2-4; d_gene: TRBD2; CDR3nt: TGTGCCAGCAGCTTTTATTCGCGGGGGAACATTCAGTACTTC; CDR3aa: CASSFYSRGNIQYF
abundance: few; v_gene: TRBV11-2; j_gene: TRBJ2-7; d_gene: TRBD2; CDR3nt: TGTGCCAGCAGCCCCGGGAGGATGGGGGCCTACGAGCAGTACTTC; CDR3aa: CASSPGRMGAYEQYF
abundance: few; v_gene: TRBV10-3; j_gene: TRBJ2-7; d_gene: NA; CDR3nt: TGTGCCATCAGTGAGGATCAGGGGATCTACGAGCAGTACTTC; CDR3aa: CAISEDQGIYEQYF
abundance: few; v_gene: TRBV7-8; j_gene: TRBJ2-2; d_gene: NA; CDR3nt: TGTGCCAGCAGCCCCAGGGCAGCAGAGAACACCGGGGAGCTGTTTTTT; CDR3aa: CASSPRAAENTGELFF
abundance: few; v_gene: TRBV5-1; j_gene: TRBJ2-1; d_gene: TRBD1; CDR3nt: TGCGCCAGCAGCTTTGACAGGGATCCCAATGAGCAGTTCTTC; CDR3aa: CASSFDRDPNEQFF
abundance: NA; v_gene: TRBV28; j_gene: TRBJ1-4; d_gene: TRBD1; CDR3nt: TGTGCCAGCACAAGCCCGACAGGGAATAATGAAAAACTGTTTTTT; CDR3aa: CASTSPTGNNEKLFF